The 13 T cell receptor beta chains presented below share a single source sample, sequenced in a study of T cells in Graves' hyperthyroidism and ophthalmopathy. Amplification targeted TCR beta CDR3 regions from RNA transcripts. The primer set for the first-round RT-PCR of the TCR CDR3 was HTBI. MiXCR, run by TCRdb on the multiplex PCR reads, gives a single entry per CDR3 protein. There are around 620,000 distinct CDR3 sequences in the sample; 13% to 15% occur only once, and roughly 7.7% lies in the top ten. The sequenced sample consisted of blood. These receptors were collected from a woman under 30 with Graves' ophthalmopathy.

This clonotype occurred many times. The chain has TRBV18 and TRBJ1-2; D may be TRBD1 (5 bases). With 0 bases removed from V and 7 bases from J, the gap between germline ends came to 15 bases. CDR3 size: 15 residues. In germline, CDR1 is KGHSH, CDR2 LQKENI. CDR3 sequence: CASSPPGLGQSGYTF. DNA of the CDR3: TGTGCCAGCTCACCACCGGGGCTTGGACAAAGTGGCTACACCTTC.

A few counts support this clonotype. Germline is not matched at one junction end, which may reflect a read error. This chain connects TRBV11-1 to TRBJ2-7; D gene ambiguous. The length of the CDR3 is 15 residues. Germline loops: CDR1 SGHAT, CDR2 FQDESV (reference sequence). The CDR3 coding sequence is TGCGCCAGCAGCGAAAGGGCCCTAGTAAGGCACGAGCAGTACTTC. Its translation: CASSERALVRHEQYF.

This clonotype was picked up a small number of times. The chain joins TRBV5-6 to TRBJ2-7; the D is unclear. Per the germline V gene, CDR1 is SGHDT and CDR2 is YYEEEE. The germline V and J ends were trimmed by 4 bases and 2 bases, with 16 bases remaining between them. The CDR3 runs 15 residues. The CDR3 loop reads CASSAPQSRAYEQYF. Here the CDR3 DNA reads TGTGCCAGCAGCGCGCCCCAGAGTAGGGCCTACGAGCAGTACTTC.

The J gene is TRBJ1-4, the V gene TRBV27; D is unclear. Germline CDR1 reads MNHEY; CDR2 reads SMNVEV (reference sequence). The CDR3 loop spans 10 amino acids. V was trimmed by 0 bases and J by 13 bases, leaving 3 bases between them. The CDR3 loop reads CASSLSPLFF. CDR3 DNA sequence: TGTGCCAGCAGTTTATCCCCACTGTTTTTT.

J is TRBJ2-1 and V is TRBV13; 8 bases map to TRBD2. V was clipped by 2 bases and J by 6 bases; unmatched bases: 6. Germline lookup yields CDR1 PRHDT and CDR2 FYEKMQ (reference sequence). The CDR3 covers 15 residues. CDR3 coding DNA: TGTGCCAGCAGCTTACTACTGGGGACTAGCAATGAGCAGTTCTTC. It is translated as CASSLLLGTSNEQFF.

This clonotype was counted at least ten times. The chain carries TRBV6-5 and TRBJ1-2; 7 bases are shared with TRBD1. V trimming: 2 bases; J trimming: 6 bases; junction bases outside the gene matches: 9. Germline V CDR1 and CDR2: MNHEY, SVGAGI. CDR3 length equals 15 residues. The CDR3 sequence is CASSYVGTALNGYTF. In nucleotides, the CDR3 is TGTGCCAGCAGTTACGTAGGGACAGCATTGAATGGCTACACCTTC.

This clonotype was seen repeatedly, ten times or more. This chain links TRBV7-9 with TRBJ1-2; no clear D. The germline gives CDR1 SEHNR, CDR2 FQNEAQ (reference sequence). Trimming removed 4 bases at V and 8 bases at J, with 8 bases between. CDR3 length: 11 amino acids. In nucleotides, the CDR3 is TGTGCCAGCAGCTCATCAGGCGGCTACACCTTC. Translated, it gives CASSSSGGYTF. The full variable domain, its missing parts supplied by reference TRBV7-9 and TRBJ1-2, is DTGVSQNPRHKITKRGQNVTFRCDPISEHNRLYWYRQTLGQGPEFLTYFQNEAQLEKSRLLSDRFSAERPKGSFSTLEIQRTEQGDSAMYLCASSSSGGYTFGSGTRLTVV.

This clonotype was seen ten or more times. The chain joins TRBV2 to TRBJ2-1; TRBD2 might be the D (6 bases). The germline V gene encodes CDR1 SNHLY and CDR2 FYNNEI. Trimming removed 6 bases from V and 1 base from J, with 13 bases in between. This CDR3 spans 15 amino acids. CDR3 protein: CASSQRSGSYNEQFF. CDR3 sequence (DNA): TGTGCCAGCAGCCAACGGAGCGGGTCCTACAATGAGCAGTTCTTC. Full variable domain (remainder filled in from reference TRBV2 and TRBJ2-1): EPEVTQTPSHQVTQMGQEVILRCVPISNHLYFYWYRQILGQKVEFLVSFYNNEISEKSEIFDDQFSVERPDGSNFTLKIRSTKLEDSAMYFCASSQRSGSYNEQFFGPGTRLTVL.

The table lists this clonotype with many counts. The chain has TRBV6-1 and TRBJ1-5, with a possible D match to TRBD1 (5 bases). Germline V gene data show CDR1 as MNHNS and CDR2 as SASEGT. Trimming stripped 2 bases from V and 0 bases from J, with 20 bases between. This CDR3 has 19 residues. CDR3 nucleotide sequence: TGTGCCAGCAGTGAAAGTCAGGGACCGCGTCCCCGTAGCAATCAGCCCCAGCATTTT. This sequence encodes CASSESQGPRPRSNQPQHF.

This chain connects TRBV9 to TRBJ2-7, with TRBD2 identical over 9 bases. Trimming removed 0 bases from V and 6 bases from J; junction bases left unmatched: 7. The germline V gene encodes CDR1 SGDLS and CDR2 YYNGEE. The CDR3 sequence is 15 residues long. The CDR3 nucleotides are TGTGCCAGCAGCGTAGGTCGTCTAGCGGGGAGCGAGCAGTACTTC. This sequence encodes CASSVGRLAGSEQYF.

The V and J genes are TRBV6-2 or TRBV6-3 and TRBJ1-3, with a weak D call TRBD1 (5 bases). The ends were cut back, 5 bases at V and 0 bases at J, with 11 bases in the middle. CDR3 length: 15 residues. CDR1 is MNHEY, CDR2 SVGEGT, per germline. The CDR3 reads CASSRQGRSGNTIYF. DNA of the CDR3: TGTGCCAGCAGTCGTCAGGGTCGCTCTGGAAACACCATATATTTT.

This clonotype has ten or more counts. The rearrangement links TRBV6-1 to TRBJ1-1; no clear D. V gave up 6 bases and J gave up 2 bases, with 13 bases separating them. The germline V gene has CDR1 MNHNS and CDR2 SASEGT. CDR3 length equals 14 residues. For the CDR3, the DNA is TGTGCCAGCAGACCCGCAGCGGGTAACACTGAAGCTTTCTTT. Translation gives CASRPAAGNTEAFF.

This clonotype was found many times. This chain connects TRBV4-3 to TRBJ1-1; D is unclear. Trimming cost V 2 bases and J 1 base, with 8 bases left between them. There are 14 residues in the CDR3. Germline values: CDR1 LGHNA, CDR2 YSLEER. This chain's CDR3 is CASSQQTENTEAFF. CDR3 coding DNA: TGCGCCAGCAGCCAACAAACAGAGAACACTGAAGCTTTCTTT.